This T cell receptor (beta chain) is from a study of T cell responses to AZD1222 COVID-19 vaccine. Trimming cost V 2 bases and J 2 bases, with 12 bases left between them. The CDR3 contains 15 residues. Germline CDR1 SGHKS, CDR2 YYEKEE (reference sequence). TCRdb's table, derived via immunoSEQ multiplex PCR, lists solely in-frame clones and lacks some. The sample gives under 200,000 clones, about nine tenths of which show up once; 1.9% is in the top ten. The material was peripheral blood, obtained on day 0 of AZD1222 vaccination. The chain has TRBV5-5 and TRBJ2-3, with D possibly being TRBD2 (6 bases). This TCR derives from an adult in good health. This CDR3 reads CASSFVGGNTDTQYF. CDR3 bases: TGTGCCAGCAGCTTTGTGGGGGGAAACACAGATACGCAGTATTTT.